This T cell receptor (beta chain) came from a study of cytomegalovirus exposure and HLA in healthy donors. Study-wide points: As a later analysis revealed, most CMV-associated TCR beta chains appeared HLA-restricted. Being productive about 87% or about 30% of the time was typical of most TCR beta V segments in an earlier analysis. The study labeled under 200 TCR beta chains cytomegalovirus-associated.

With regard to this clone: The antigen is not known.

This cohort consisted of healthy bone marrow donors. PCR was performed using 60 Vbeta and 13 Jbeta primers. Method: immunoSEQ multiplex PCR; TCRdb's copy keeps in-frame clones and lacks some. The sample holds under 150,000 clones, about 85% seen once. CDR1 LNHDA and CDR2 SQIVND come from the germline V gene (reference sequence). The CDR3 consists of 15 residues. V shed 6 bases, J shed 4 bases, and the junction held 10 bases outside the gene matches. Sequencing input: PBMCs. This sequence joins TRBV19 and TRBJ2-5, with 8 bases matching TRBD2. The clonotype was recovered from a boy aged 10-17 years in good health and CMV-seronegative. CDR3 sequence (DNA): TGTGCCAGTAGCCGGCCGGGGGGGTCCAGAGAGACCCAGTACTTC. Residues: CASSRPGGSRETQYF.